A selection of T cell receptor beta chains follows, all from one sample in a study of control samples from healthy donors and cancer patients. Repertoires were generated with immunoSEQ multiplex PCR, while TCRdb's copy carries only in-frame clones and drops some. Seen here are about 130,000 clones, approximately 90% observed once, and the top ten hold almost 2.5%. Sequencing was done on a sample of blood. The receptors shown here come from a man between 18 and 35 years old in good health. The CDR3 runs from the conserved cysteine through the conserved F or W. A D gene is named only where the DNA matches it firmly. Expanded clones are given a class, and other clones once, few, many or no size at all.

J gene: TRBJ2-1; clone size: NA; V gene: TRBV5-8; D gene: TRBD2; CDR3 DNA: TGTGCCAGCAGCTCTAAGACTAGCGGATACAATGAGCAGTTCTTC; CDR3 protein: CASSSKTSGYNEQFF
J gene: TRBJ1-5; clone size: NA; V gene: TRBV27; D gene: NA; CDR3 DNA: TGTGCCAGCAGTTTATCTGGTATTAGCAATCAGCCCCAGCATTTT; CDR3 protein: CASSLSGISNQPQHF
J gene: TRBJ1-1; clone size: NA; V gene: TRBV6-2/TRBV6-3; D gene: NA; CDR3 DNA: TGTGCCAGCAGTTACTCAGGCGGGGGAGCTGAAGCTTTCTTT; CDR3 protein: CASSYSGGGAEAFF
J gene: TRBJ1-2; clone size: NA; V gene: TRBV4-2; D gene: NA; CDR3 DNA: TGTGCCAGCAGCAAGCGCGGTCGGGAGGCGACGGACTATGGCTACACCTTC; CDR3 protein: CASSKRGREATDYGYTF
J gene: TRBJ1-3; clone size: NA; V gene: TRBV10-3; D gene: NA; CDR3 DNA: TGTGCCATCAGTGAGTCGGAGCTTTACACCATATATTTT; CDR3 protein: CAISESELYTIYF
J gene: TRBJ2-3; clone size: NA; V gene: TRBV10-2; D gene: TRBD2; CDR3 DNA: TGCGCCAGCAGTGAGGGACTAGCGGGGACAGATACGCAGTATTTT; CDR3 protein: CASSEGLAGTDTQYF
J gene: TRBJ2-1; clone size: once; V gene: TRBV5-6; D gene: TRBD1; CDR3 DNA: TGTGCCAGCGGGGACAGGGATGAGGGGACCTACAATGAGCAGTTCTTC; CDR3 protein: CASGDRDEGTYNEQFF
J gene: TRBJ2-5; clone size: NA; V gene: TRBV2; D gene: NA; CDR3 DNA: TGTGCCAGCGGACCAGGACAGCCCCAAGAGACCCAGTACTTC; CDR3 protein: CASGPGQPQETQYF
J gene: TRBJ2-7; clone size: NA; V gene: TRBV19; D gene: NA; CDR3 DNA: TGTGCCAGTAGTCGGGCAGGGATATACGAGCAGTACTTC; CDR3 protein: CASSRAGIYEQYF
J gene: TRBJ1-5; clone size: NA; V gene: TRBV12-3/TRBV12-4; D gene: NA; CDR3 DNA: TGTGCCAGCAGTTTGGGTCAGCCCCAGCATTTT; CDR3 protein: CASSLGQPQHF
J gene: TRBJ2-3; clone size: NA; V gene: TRBV9; D gene: TRBD2; CDR3 DNA: TGTGCCAGCAGTAGCGGGAGGGAGAAAGATACGCAGTATTTT; CDR3 protein: CASSSGREKDTQYF
J gene: TRBJ2-4; clone size: NA; V gene: TRBV5-6; D gene: NA; CDR3 DNA: TGTGCCAGCAGCTTGGAGAGGGGCCAGAAGGACATTCAGTACTTC; CDR3 protein: CASSLERGQKDIQYF
J gene: TRBJ2-6; clone size: NA; V gene: TRBV28; D gene: NA; CDR3 DNA: TGTGCCAGCAGTTTATTGCTCCTTAACTCTGGGGCCAACGTCCTGACTTTC; CDR3 protein: CASSLLLLNSGANVLTF
J gene: TRBJ2-3; clone size: NA; V gene: TRBV19; D gene: NA; CDR3 DNA: TGTGCCAGTAGTAAGGTTGGTAGCGGTAGCACAGATACGCAGTATTTT; CDR3 protein: CASSKVGSGSTDTQYF
J gene: TRBJ2-1; clone size: NA; V gene: TRBV28; D gene: NA; CDR3 DNA: TGTGCCAGCAGTAGAGGGACTGCATACAATGAGCAGTTCTTC; CDR3 protein: CASSRGTAYNEQFF
J gene: TRBJ2-2; clone size: NA; V gene: TRBV4-1; D gene: TRBD1; CDR3 DNA: TGCGCCAGCAGCCTACAGGGGAGCGGGGAGCTGTTTTTT; CDR3 protein: CASSLQGSGELFF
J gene: TRBJ1-5; clone size: NA; V gene: TRBV7-9; D gene: TRBD1; CDR3 DNA: TGTGCCAGCAGCCCTCCGGGACAGGGTGACAATCAGCCCCAGCATTTT; CDR3 protein: CASSPPGQGDNQPQHF
J gene: TRBJ2-3; clone size: NA; V gene: TRBV28; D gene: TRBD2; CDR3 DNA: TGTGCCAGCAGTTCACCTAGCGGGTCAGATACGCAGTATTTT; CDR3 protein: CASSSPSGSDTQYF
J gene: TRBJ1-4; clone size: NA; V gene: TRBV12-3/TRBV12-4; D gene: NA; CDR3 DNA: TGTGCCAGCAGCAGGGACGGCGAAAAACTGTTTTTT; CDR3 protein: CASSRDGEKLFF
J gene: TRBJ2-3; clone size: few; V gene: TRBV9; D gene: TRBD1; CDR3 DNA: TGTGCCAGCAGCGAGGCGACAGGGATCGGCACAGATACGCAGTATTTT; CDR3 protein: CASSEATGIGTDTQYF
J gene: TRBJ2-4; clone size: NA; V gene: TRBV6-2/TRBV6-3; D gene: NA; CDR3 DNA: TGTGCCAGCAGTCCCGTCCAGCGGAACCGTACCAAAAACATTCAGTACTTC; CDR3 protein: CASSPVQRNRTKNIQYF
J gene: TRBJ1-1; clone size: NA; V gene: TRBV2; D gene: NA; CDR3 DNA: TGTGCCAGCAGTGATTCTACAGGCGGAGCTTTCTTT; CDR3 protein: CASSDSTGGAFF
J gene: TRBJ1-1; clone size: NA; V gene: TRBV2; D gene: NA; CDR3 DNA: TGTGCCAGCATCTGGAGGTCTGAAGCTTTCTTT; CDR3 protein: CASIWRSEAFF
J gene: TRBJ2-5; clone size: NA; V gene: TRBV30; D gene: NA; CDR3 DNA: TGTGCCTGGAGTGTAGGTCAGGGGTTAGAGGAGACCCAGTACTTC; CDR3 protein: CAWSVGQGLEETQYF
J gene: TRBJ2-3; clone size: NA; V gene: TRBV7-7; D gene: NA; CDR3 DNA: TGTGCCAGCAGCCAGGACAGCACAGATACGCAGTATTTT; CDR3 protein: CASSQDSTDTQYF
J gene: TRBJ2-6; clone size: NA; V gene: TRBV11-2; D gene: NA; CDR3 DNA: TGTGCCAGCAGCTTAGCAGGGGCGAACTCTGGGGCCAACGTCCTGACTTTC; CDR3 protein: CASSLAGANSGANVLTF
J gene: TRBJ2-7; clone size: NA; V gene: TRBV7-9; D gene: TRBD1; CDR3 DNA: TGTGCCAGCAGCAAACCGGGACAGGTGGAGCAGTACTTC; CDR3 protein: CASSKPGQVEQYF
J gene: TRBJ2-2; clone size: NA; V gene: TRBV11-2; D gene: NA; CDR3 DNA: TGTGCCAGCAGTCCCAGGGCGAGTATCACCGGGGAGCTGTTTTTT; CDR3 protein: CASSPRASITGELFF
J gene: TRBJ2-1; clone size: NA; V gene: TRBV12-3/TRBV12-4; D gene: NA; CDR3 DNA: TGTGCCAGCAGTTTTCAAGTAGCTGAGCAGTTCTTC; CDR3 protein: CASSFQVAEQFF
J gene: TRBJ1-6; clone size: NA; V gene: TRBV25-1; D gene: NA; CDR3 DNA: TGTGCCAGCAGTGAGGCAGGGGATTCACCCCTCCACTTT; CDR3 protein: CASSEAGDSPLHF
J gene: TRBJ1-5; clone size: NA; V gene: TRBV7-9; D gene: NA; CDR3 DNA: TGTGCCAGCAGCTTAGGGGGTCAGCCCCAGCATTTT; CDR3 protein: CASSLGGQPQHF
J gene: TRBJ2-1; clone size: NA; V gene: TRBV7-9; D gene: TRBD1; CDR3 DNA: TGTGCCAGCAGCTTAGGGGGCAGGGGGCTTGATGAGCAGTTCTTC; CDR3 protein: CASSLGGRGLDEQFF
J gene: TRBJ2-3; clone size: NA; V gene: TRBV9; D gene: TRBD2; CDR3 DNA: TGTGCCAGCAGCGTAGGGACTAGCGGGGGGTACACAGATACGCAGTATTTT; CDR3 protein: CASSVGTSGGYTDTQYF
J gene: TRBJ2-3; clone size: NA; V gene: TRBV28; D gene: TRBD2; CDR3 DNA: TGTGCCAGCAGTTTATCCCAACTAGCGTTTGCCACAGATACGCAGTATTTT; CDR3 protein: CASSLSQLAFATDTQYF
J gene: TRBJ1-5; clone size: NA; V gene: TRBV7-2; D gene: NA; CDR3 DNA: TGTGCCAGCAGCTTAGGGGGTGGACAGCCCCAGCATTTT; CDR3 protein: CASSLGGGQPQHF
J gene: TRBJ2-1; clone size: NA; V gene: TRBV19; D gene: NA; CDR3 DNA: TGTGCCAGTAGCCCGGCGGGACAAATTTACAATGAGCAGTTCTTC; CDR3 protein: CASSPAGQIYNEQFF
J gene: TRBJ2-2; clone size: NA; V gene: TRBV3-1/TRBV3-2; D gene: NA; CDR3 DNA: TGTGCCAGCAGCCAAGAGTGGCCGGATGAGGCCACCGGGGAGCTGTTTTTT; CDR3 protein: CASSQEWPDEATGELFF
J gene: TRBJ1-5; clone size: NA; V gene: TRBV9; D gene: NA; CDR3 DNA: TGTGCCAGCAGCGTAGATTCCGGACAGCCCCAGCATTTT; CDR3 protein: CASSVDSGQPQHF
J gene: TRBJ1-2; clone size: NA; V gene: TRBV28; D gene: NA; CDR3 DNA: TGTGCCAGCAGTTTAGGGTTGGATGGCTACACCTTC; CDR3 protein: CASSLGLDGYTF
J gene: TRBJ1-3; clone size: NA; V gene: TRBV28; D gene: NA; CDR3 DNA: TGTGCCAGCAGTTCCCGAGTCTTCTCTGGAAACACCATATATTTT; CDR3 protein: CASSSRVFSGNTIYF